The 2 T cell receptor beta chains reported below all come from one sample, sequenced in a study of blood T cell repertoires in COVID-19. Produced via immunoSEQ multiplex PCR; TCRdb's table is partial and in-frame only. This table has 250,000 to 300,000 clones, about 90% appearing once. Specimen: peripheral blood. The receptors were gathered from a woman in her forties who had recovered from COVID-19.

J is TRBJ2-3 and V is TRBV7-3; TRBD2 might be the D (7 bases). V gave up 2 bases and J gave up 2 bases, with 11 bases separating them. This CDR3 spans 15 amino acids. The germline CDR1 and CDR2 sequences are SGHTA and FQGTGA. CDR3 sequence (DNA): TGTGCCAGCAGCTTACTCGGGGGGCCCACAGATACGCAGTATTTT. Translating it yields CASSLLGGPTDTQYF.

V and J are TRBV20-1 and TRBJ2-1; 11 positions match TRBD2. There are 14 residues in the CDR3. V lost 3 bases, J lost 6 bases, and 4 bases stayed unmatched. Per the germline V gene, CDR1 is DFQATT and CDR2 is SNEGSKA (reference sequence). This chain's CDR3 is CSASTGTSGNEQFF. CDR3 in DNA: TGCAGTGCTAGTACCGGGACTAGCGGCAATGAGCAGTTCTTC.